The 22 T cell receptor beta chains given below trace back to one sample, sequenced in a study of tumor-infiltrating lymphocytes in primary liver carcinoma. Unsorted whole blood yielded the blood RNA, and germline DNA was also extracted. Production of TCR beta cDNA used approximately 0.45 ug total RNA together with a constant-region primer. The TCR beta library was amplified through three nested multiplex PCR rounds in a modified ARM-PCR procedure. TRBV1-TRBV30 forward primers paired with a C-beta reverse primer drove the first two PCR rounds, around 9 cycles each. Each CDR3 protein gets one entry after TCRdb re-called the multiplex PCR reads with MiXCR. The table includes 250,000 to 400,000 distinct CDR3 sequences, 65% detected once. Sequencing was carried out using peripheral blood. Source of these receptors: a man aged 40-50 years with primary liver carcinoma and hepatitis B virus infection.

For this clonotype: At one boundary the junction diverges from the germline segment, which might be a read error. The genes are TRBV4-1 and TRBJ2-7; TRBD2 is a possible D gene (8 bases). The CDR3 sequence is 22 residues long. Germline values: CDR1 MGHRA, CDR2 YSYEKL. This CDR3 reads CASCQDPSPGQLLTGGPREQYF. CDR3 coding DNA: TGCGCCAGCTGCCAAGACCCCTCGCCGGGACAGTTGTTAACGGGAGGGCCAAGGGAGCAGTACTTC.

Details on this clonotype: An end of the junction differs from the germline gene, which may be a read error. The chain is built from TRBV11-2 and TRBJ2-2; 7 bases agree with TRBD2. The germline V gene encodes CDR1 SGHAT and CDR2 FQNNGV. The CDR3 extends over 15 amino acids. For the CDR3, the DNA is TGTGCCAGCAGCTTAAGACTAGCCTACACGGGGGAGCCGTTTTTT. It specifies CASSLRLAYTGEPFF. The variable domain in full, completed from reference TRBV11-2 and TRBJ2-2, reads EAGVAQSPRYKIIEKRQSVAFWCNPISGHATLYWYQQILGQGPKLLIQFQNNGVVDDSQLPKDRFSAERLKGVDSTLKIQPAKLEDSAVYLCASSLRLAYTGEPFFGEGSRLTVL.

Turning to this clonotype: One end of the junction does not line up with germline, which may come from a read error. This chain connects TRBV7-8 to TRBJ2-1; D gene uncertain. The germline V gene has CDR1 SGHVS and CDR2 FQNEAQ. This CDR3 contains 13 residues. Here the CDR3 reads CASSPKRWNEQSF. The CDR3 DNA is TGTGCTAGCAGCCCGAAGAGATGGAATGAGCAGTCCTTC.

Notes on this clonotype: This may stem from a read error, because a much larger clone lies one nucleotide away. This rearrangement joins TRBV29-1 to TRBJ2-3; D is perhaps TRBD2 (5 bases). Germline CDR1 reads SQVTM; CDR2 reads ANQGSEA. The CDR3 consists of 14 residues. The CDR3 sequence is CSTNGGSRTDTRYF. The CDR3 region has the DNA TGCAGCACTAACGGAGGCAGTCGCACAGATACGCGGTATTTT.

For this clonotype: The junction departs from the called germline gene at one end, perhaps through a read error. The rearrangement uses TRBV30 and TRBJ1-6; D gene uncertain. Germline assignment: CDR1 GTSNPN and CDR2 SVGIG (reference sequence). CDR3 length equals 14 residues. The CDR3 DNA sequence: TGTGCCTGGAGTTTTAACACGGATAATTCACACCTCCACTTT. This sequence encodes CAWSFNTDNSHLHF.

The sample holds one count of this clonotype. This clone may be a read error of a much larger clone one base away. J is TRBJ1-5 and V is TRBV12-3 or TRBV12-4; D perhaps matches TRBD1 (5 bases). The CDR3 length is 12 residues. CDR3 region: CASRIGDQSQHF. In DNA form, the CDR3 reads TGTGCCAGCAGAATAGGGGATCAGTCCCAGCATTTT.

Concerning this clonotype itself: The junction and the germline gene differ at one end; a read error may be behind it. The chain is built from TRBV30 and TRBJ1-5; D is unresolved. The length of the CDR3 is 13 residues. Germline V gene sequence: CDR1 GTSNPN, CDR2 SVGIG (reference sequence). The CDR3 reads CAWSVKGNQSQHF. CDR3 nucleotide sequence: TGTGCCTGGAGTGTTAAGGGCAATCAGTCCCAGCATTTT. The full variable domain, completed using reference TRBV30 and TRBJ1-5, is SQTIHQWPATLVQPVGSPLSLECTVEGTSNPNLYWYRQAAGRGLQLLFYSVGIGQISSEVPQNLSASRPQDRQFILSSKKLLLSDSGFYLCAWSVKGNQSQHFGDGTRLSIL.

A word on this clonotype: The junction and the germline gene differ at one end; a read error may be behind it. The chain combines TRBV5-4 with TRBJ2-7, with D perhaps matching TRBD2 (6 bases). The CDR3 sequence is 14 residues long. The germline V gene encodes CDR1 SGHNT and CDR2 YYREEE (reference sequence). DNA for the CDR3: TGTGCCAGCAGCTTAGACCCGGGAGACAACGAGCAGTGCTTC. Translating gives CASSLDPGDNEQCF.

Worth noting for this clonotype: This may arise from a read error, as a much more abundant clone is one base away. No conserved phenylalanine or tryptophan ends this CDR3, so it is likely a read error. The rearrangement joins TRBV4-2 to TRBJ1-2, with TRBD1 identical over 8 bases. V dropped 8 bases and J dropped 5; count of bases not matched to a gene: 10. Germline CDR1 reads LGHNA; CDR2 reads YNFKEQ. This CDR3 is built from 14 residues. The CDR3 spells CASEEQGEGYGYTI. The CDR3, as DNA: TGTGCCAGCGAGGAACAGGGGGAAGGGTATGGCTACACCATC.

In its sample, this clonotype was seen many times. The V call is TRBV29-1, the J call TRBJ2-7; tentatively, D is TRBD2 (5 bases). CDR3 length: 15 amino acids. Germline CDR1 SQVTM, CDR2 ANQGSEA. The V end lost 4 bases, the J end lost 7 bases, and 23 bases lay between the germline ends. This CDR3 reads CSVGGPSGLSVEQYF. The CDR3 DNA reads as TGCAGCGTTGGCGGGCCCAGCGGATTGTCGGTTGAGCAGTACTTC.

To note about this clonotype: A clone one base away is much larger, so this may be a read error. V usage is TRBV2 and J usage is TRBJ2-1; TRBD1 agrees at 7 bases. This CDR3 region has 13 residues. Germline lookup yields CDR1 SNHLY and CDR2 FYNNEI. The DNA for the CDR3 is TGTGTCAGCAGTGCTTCGAGGGGGCATGAGCAGTTCTTC. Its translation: CVSSASRGHEQFF.

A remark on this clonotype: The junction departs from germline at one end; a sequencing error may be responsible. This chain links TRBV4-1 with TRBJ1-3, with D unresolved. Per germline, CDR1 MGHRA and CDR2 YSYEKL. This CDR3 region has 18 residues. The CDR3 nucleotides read TGCGCCAGCAACCAAGGTTTAATACAAGCCTCCTCTGGAAACACCATATATTTT. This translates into CASNQGLIQASSGNTIYF.

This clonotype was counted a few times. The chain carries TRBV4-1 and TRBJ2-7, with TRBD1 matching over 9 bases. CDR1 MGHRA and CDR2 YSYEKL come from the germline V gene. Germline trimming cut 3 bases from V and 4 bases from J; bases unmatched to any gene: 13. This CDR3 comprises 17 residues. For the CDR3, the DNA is TGCGCCAGCAGCCAGACTGCCGGGACAGGGTCGTGGTACGAGCAGTACTTC. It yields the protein CASSQTAGTGSWYEQYF.

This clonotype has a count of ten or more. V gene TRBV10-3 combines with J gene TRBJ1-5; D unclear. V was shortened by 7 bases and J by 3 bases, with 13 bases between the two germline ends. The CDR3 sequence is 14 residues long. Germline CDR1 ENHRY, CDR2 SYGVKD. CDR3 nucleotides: TGTGCCATCAAGGGCCAGGCCACCAATCAGCCCCAGCATTTT. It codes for CAIKGQATNQPQHF.

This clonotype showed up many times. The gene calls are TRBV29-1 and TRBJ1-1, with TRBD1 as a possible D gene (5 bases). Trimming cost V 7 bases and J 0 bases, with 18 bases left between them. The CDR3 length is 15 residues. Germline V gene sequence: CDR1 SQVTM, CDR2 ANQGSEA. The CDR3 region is CSAGAGWGMNTEAFF. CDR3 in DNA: TGCAGCGCCGGTGCAGGGTGGGGGATGAACACTGAAGCTTTCTTT.

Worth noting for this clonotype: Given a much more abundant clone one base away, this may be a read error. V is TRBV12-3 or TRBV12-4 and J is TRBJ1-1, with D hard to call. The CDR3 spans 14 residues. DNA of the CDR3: TGTGCCAGCAGTTTACAGGCGACGAACACTGGAGCTTTCTTT. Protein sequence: CASSLQATNTGAFF.

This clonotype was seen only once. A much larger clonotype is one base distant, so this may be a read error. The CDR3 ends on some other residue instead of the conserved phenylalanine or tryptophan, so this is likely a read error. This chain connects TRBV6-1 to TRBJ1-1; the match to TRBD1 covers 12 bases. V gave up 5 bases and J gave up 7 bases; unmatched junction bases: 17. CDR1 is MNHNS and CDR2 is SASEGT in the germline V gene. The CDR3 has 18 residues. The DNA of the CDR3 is TGTGCCAGCAGTCTCTTTCTAGGGACAGGGGGCCGGTCTGGTGAAGCTTTCCTT. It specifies CASSLFLGTGGRSGEAFL.

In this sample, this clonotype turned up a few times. CDR3 sequence reads: CASSLGGARGYTF. The CDR3 region has the DNA TGTGCCAGCAGTTTAGGGGGGGCTAGGGGCTACACCTTC. This chain connects TRBV28 to TRBJ1-2; D may be TRBD1 (6 bases). The CDR3 is 13 residues long. V was pared by 2 bases and J by 8 bases, with 12 bases between. CDR1 is MDHEN, CDR2 SYDVKM, per germline.

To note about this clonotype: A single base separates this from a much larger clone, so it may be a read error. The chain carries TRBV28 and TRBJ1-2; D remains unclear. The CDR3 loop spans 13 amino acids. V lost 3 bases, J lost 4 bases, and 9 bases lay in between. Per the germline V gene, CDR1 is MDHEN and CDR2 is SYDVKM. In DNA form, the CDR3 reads TGTGCCAGCAGTTTGATGGGAAGCTATGGCTACACCTTC. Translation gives CASSLMGSYGYTF.

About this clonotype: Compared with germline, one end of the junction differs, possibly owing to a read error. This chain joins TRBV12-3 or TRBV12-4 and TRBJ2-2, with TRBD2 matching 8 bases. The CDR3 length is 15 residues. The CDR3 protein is CASGAGTSQVGELFF. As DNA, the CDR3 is TGTGCCAGCGGAGCCGGGACTAGTCAAGTCGGGGAACTGTTTTTT.

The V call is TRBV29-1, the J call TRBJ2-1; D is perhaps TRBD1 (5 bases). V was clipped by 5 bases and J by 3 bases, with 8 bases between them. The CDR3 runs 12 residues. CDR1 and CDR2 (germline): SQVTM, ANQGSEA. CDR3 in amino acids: CSVHDSYNEQFF. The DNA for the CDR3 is TGCAGCGTTCATGACAGCTACAATGAGCAGTTCTTC.

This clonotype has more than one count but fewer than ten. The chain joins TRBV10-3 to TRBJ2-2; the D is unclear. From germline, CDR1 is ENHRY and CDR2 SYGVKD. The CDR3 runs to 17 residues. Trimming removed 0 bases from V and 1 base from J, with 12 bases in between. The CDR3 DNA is TGTGCCATCAGTGAGTCCCTTGTACGGGTGAACACCGGGGAGCTGTTTTTT. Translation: CAISESLVRVNTGELFF.